This TCR beta chain came from a study of cytomegalovirus exposure and HLA in healthy donors. Study results and limitations: Being productive about 87% or about 30% of the time was typical of most TCR beta V segments in an earlier analysis. Some V segments (TRBV6-2 and TRBV6-3 among them) were excluded as indistinguishable. Researchers reportedly found TCR beta sequences accurately predicted most subjects' HLA-A and HLA-B alleles. An analysis that was carried out later associated approximately 17,000 TCR beta sequences with HLA alleles at 0.05 false discovery rate.

Concerning this clone: Its antigen is not identified.

CDR1 is SNHLY and CDR2 is FYNNEI in the germline V gene. CDR3 length: 16 amino acids. V was clipped by 7 bases and J by 9 bases; unmatched bases: 17. PCR was performed using 60 Vbeta and 13 Jbeta primers. Assay used: immunoSEQ multiplex PCR; TCRdb lists only in-frame clones, some missing. The specimen's table records some 200,000 clones. This TCR came from a boy aged 10-17 years in good health and CMV-seronegative. V and J are TRBV2 and TRBJ2-1; 8 bases are shared with TRBD2. Sequencing was done on a sample of PBMCs. Written as DNA, the CDR3 is TGTGCCAGCACCGGGGGGGGAGGACTAGCCAGCAGTGAGCAGTTCTTC. Its protein product is CASTGGGGLASSEQFF.